These T cell receptor beta chains were read from a single sample in a study of beta chain features in type 1 diabetes. The table came from immunoSEQ multiplex PCR; TCRdb's copy has only in-frame clones and leaves some out. This sample has around 690,000 clones, with 9.5% to 15% found just once. Sample: naive CD4+ T cells from blood. These TCRs come from a man in his thirties or forties with type 1 diabetes. CDR3s include the opening cysteine and the closing phenylalanine or tryptophan. A D gene is named only where the DNA matches it firmly. The size entry is marked missing in some rows and otherwise reads once, few, many or a size class.

V gene,clone size,J gene,D gene,CDR3 length,CDR3 protein,CDR3 DNA
TRBV2,few,TRBJ1-5,-,15,CASRWDGHSNQPQHF,TGTGCCAGCAGGTGGGACGGCCATAGCAATCAGCCCCAGCATTTT
TRBV28,-,TRBJ2-7,TRBD1,15,CASSSGTGVGYEQYF,TGTGCCAGCAGTTCCGGGACAGGGGTGGGCTACGAGCAGTACTTC
TRBV28,few,TRBJ1-3,-,14,CASSRQSSGNTIYF,TGTGCCAGCAGTCGACAGTCCTCTGGAAACACCATATATTTT
TRBV7-2,-,TRBJ2-5,-,15,CASSPSGRFVETQYF,TGTGCCAGCAGCCCGTCGGGACGTTTCGTAGAGACCCAGTACTTC
TRBV29-1,few,TRBJ1-4,TRBD1,14,CSVVNRGLGEKLFF,TGCAGCGTTGTGAACAGGGGGCTAGGTGAAAAACTGTTTTTT
TRBV2,-,TRBJ2-7,-,16,CASSPGAGLGPYEQYF,TGTGCCAGCAGTCCCGGGGCGGGCCTCGGGCCTTACGAGCAGTACTTC
TRBV7-3,-,TRBJ1-1,-,13,CASSSQGNTEAFF,TGTGCCAGCAGCTCACAGGGGAACACTGAAGCTTTCTTT
TRBV11-3,few,TRBJ1-4,TRBD1,14,CASSPGTGGEKLFF,TGTGCCAGCAGCCCCGGGACAGGGGGAGAAAAACTGTTTTTT
TRBV7-9,few,TRBJ1-1,-,15,CASSLVAGSGTEAFF,TGTGCCAGCAGCTTAGTCGCAGGGTCGGGCACTGAAGCTTTCTTT
TRBV9,-,TRBJ1-1,TRBD1,16,CASSVVGQGWNTEAFF,TGTGCCAGCAGCGTAGTCGGACAGGGCTGGAACACTGAAGCTTTCTTT
TRBV28,few,TRBJ2-1,TRBD1,12,CASLAGMDRVFF,TGTGCCTCCCTGGCAGGTATGGACAGGGTATTCTTC
TRBV5-1,once,TRBJ1-5,-,16,CASSLEPAASNQPQHF,TGCGCCAGCAGCTTGGAGCCGGCAGCCAGCAATCAGCCCCAGCATTTT
TRBV29-1,-,TRBJ2-5,TRBD1,13,CSASTGGGETQYF,TGCAGCGCCTCGACAGGGGGGGGAGAGACCCAGTACTTC
TRBV4-3,few,TRBJ2-7,-,16,CASSQETRSFSYEQYF,TGCGCCAGCAGCCAAGAAACTAGATCGTTCTCCTACGAGCAGTACTTC
TRBV7-2,-,TRBJ2-5,TRBD2,16,CASSLEPSGGALTQYF,TGTGCCAGCAGCTTAGAGCCCAGCGGGGGGGCGCTGACCCAGTACTTC
TRBV10-3,few,TRBJ2-3,TRBD1,16,CAISESGTGGTDTQYF,TGTGCCATCAGTGAGTCTGGGACAGGGGGGACAGATACGCAGTATTTT
TRBV14,-,TRBJ2-5,-,12,CVNRTIQETQYF,TGTGTAAACAGGACCATTCAAGAGACCCAGTACTTC
TRBV6-4,-,TRBJ2-1,-,13,CASSLDQYNEQFF,TGTGCCAGCAGCCTAGACCAATACAATGAGCAGTTCTTC
TRBV5-4,-,TRBJ2-3,-,16,CASSLGGRPSTDTQYF,TGTGCCAGCAGCTTGGGAGGGCGTCCTAGCACAGATACGCAGTATTTT
TRBV7-7,few,TRBJ1-2,-,12,CASSSPSYGYTF,TGTGCTAGCAGCTCCCCGTCGTATGGCTACACCTTC
TRBV5-1,-,TRBJ2-2,-,13,CASSVRVDGELFF,TGCGCCAGCAGCGTCAGGGTTGACGGGGAGCTGTTTTTT
TRBV5-1,few,TRBJ2-3,TRBD2,15,CASSLGLAGTDTQYF,TGCGCCAGCAGCTTGGGACTAGCGGGGACAGATACGCAGTATTTT
TRBV9,few,TRBJ2-5,-,16,CASSVGLTGHQETQYF,TGTGCCAGCAGCGTAGGGCTAACGGGACATCAAGAGACCCAGTACTTC
TRBV7-2,-,TRBJ1-1,-,13,CASSLGGWTEAFF,TGTGCCAGCAGCTTAGGGGGGTGGACTGAAGCTTTCTTT
TRBV7-9,few,TRBJ2-3,TRBD2,16,CASSSRTSGATDTQYF,TGTGCCAGCAGCTCTCGGACTAGCGGGGCAACAGATACGCAGTATTTT
TRBV7-2,-,TRBJ2-4,-,13,CASSLTAGNIQYF,TGTGCCAGCAGCTTAACGGCGGGGAACATTCAGTACTTC
TRBV9,-,TRBJ2-5,TRBD2,15,CASSVGLAGEETQYF,TGTGCCAGCAGCGTAGGATTAGCGGGGGAAGAGACCCAGTACTTC
TRBV6-5,few,TRBJ1-6,-,16,CASSLGASSYNSPLHF,TGTGCCAGCAGTTTGGGGGCAAGCTCCTATAATTCACCCCTCCACTTT
TRBV20-1,-,TRBJ1-2,TRBD1,11,CSAPTGGGYTF,TGCAGTGCCCCGACAGGGGGCGGGTACACCTTC
TRBV7-9,-,TRBJ2-3,-,15,CASSYYSASTDTQYF,TGTGCCAGCAGCTACTACTCTGCTAGCACAGATACGCAGTATTTT
TRBV9,-,TRBJ1-3,-,15,CASSVNQGSGNTIYF,TGTGCCAGCAGCGTGAACCAGGGATCTGGAAACACCATATATTTT
TRBV18,few,TRBJ1-5,-,18,CASSLTAPGEGGNQPQHF,TGTGCCAGCTCACTTACGGCGCCGGGAGAGGGTGGCAATCAGCCCCAGCATTTT
TRBV6-5,few,TRBJ1-2,-,13,CASSPTGSYGYTF,TGTGCCAGCAGTCCGACTGGAAGCTATGGCTACACCTTC
TRBV7-6,-,TRBJ2-5,-,14,CASSLPGPQETQYF,TGTGCCAGCAGCTTACCAGGCCCCCAAGAGACCCAGTACTTC
TRBV7-9,few,TRBJ2-1,-,13,CASSLSGTGEQFF,TGTGCCAGCAGCTTATCTGGGACCGGGGAGCAGTTCTTC
TRBV29-1,-,TRBJ1-2,-,13,CSVSRTEDYGYTF,TGCAGCGTTAGCCGGACAGAAGACTATGGCTACACCTTC
TRBV10-2,-,TRBJ1-5,-,13,CASSDRVDQPQHF,TGCGCCAGCAGTGACAGGGTTGACCAGCCCCAGCATTTT
TRBV27,few,TRBJ1-2,-,13,CASTLRLGYGYTF,TGTGCCAGCACCCTCCGCCTAGGGTATGGCTACACCTTC
TRBV7-2,few,TRBJ1-2,-,12,CASSLPAGPFAF,TGTGCCAGCAGCCTCCCCGCTGGGCCTTTTGCCTTC
TRBV2,few,TRBJ2-4,TRBD2,14,CASSELGLDNIQYF,TGTGCCAGCAGTGAGTTGGGACTAGATAACATTCAGTACTTC
TRBV11-2,few,TRBJ2-3,-,13,CASSPTGSDTQYF,TGTGCCAGCAGCCCTACAGGGTCGGATACGCAGTATTTT
TRBV29-1,-,TRBJ2-3,-,15,CSAGGVGAKGDTQYF,TGCAGCGCAGGGGGGGTCGGGGCTAAGGGAGATACGCAGTATTTT
TRBV11-2,-,TRBJ2-5,TRBD1,13,CASGQGQQETQYF,TGCGCTTCCGGACAGGGTCAGCAAGAGACCCAGTACTTC
TRBV13,few,TRBJ1-5,-,12,CASSLGDQPQHF,TGTGCCAGCAGCTTAGGGGACCAGCCCCAGCATTTT
TRBV4-3,few,TRBJ2-7,TRBD1,15,CASSQTGTGLNEQYF,TGCGCCAGCAGCCAGACCGGGACAGGGTTGAACGAGCAGTACTTC
TRBV29-1,few,TRBJ1-4,-,16,CSALTGTARYNEKLFF,TGCAGCGCCCTAACAGGGACCGCGAGGTATAATGAAAAACTGTTTTTT
TRBV4-3,-,TRBJ1-1,-,14,CASSPYPTQTEAFF,TGCGCCAGCAGCCCATACCCGACACAGACTGAAGCTTTCTTT
TRBV7-9,-,TRBJ1-4,-,13,CASSLAAGEKLFF,TGTGCCAGCAGCTTGGCAGCCGGTGAAAAACTGTTTTTT
TRBV6-5,-,TRBJ1-6,TRBD1,15,CASSLTGEGASPLHF,TGTGCCAGCAGTTTAACAGGGGAGGGAGCTTCACCCCTCCACTTT
TRBV10-3,few,TRBJ1-3,TRBD1,14,CAIRATGTGNTIYF,TGTGCCATCAGGGCGACAGGGACTGGAAACACCATATATTTT
TRBV29-1,-,TRBJ2-7,TRBD2,15,CSVRFTSGGAPEQYF,TGCAGCGTTCGGTTTACTAGCGGGGGGGCACCCGAGCAGTACTTC
TRBV11-1,once,TRBJ1-6,-,14,CASSLNRVSSPLHF,TGTGCCAGCAGTCTAAACAGGGTGAGCTCACCCCTCCACTTT
TRBV7-8,-,TRBJ1-4,TRBD1,16,CASSLAGGDNIEKLFF,TGTGCCAGCAGCTTGGCAGGGGGCGATAACATAGAAAAACTGTTTTTT
TRBV6-5,few,TRBJ1-1,-,15,CASSHGPVTNTEAFF,TGTGCCAGCAGCCATGGCCCGGTAACGAACACTGAAGCTTTCTTT
TRBV7-9,few,TRBJ2-1,-,13,CASSLARYNEQFF,TGTGCCAGCAGCTTAGCAAGGTACAATGAGCAGTTCTTC
TRBV7-2,few,TRBJ2-5,TRBD1,14,CASSKQGAGETQYF,TGTGCCAGCAGCAAACAGGGGGCCGGAGAGACCCAGTACTTC
TRBV2,-,TRBJ2-1,-,13,CASSLAAYNEQFF,TGTGCCAGCAGTTTAGCGGCCTACAATGAGCAGTTCTTC
TRBV6-5,few,TRBJ1-2,TRBD1,14,CASSINQGAGGYTF,TGTGCCAGCAGTATCAACCAGGGGGCGGGTGGCTACACCTTC